This TCR beta chain stems from a study of CD8+ T cells in alopecia areata. Extracted RNA was reverse transcribed into cDNA, the sequencing template. Data came from immunoSEQ multiplex PCR; TCRdb stores just in-frame clones and leaves some out. The sample lists some 220,000 clones; less than 75% were seen once. Germline V gene lookup returns CDR1 SGDLS and CDR2 YYNGEE. The CDR3 contains 13 residues. The V end lost 0 bases, the J end lost 4 bases, and 7 bases lay between the germline ends. Treatment defined: oral pan-JAK inhibitor, 5-10 mg twice daily. This clone was counted only a few times. Additional DNA sequences in this sample encode the identical CDR3.

This material consisted of CD4+ T cells sorted from blood, taken at week 4, from a patient treated with tofacitinib. This TCR was recovered from a human donor with alopecia areata. The chain recombines TRBV9 with TRBJ1-1; no firm D call. CDR3 in amino acids: CASSVGGSTEAFF. The CDR3 region has the DNA TGTGCCAGCAGCGTAGGAGGATCCACTGAAGCTTTCTTT.